This T cell receptor (beta chain) derives from a study of blood T cells in healthy people across ages. As for the study in general: Through template switching, about one barcoded beta molecule was captured per two T cells, as measured in model experiments. The study, taken as a whole, reports: Naive CD4+ cell counts and diversity both ran higher in long-lived than in aged donors.

A second PCR of 7 to 11 cycles used a sample-barcoded 5' primer and a J-beta primer mix. A template-switch adaptor with 12 random nucleotides tagged each cDNA molecule. TCRdb re-analysed the 5' RACE reads in MiXCR, keeping a single row per CDR3 protein. The sample carries 550,000 to 750,000 distinct CDR3 sequences, under 25% recorded once. This clonotype was seen only a few times. Its antigen is unknown. The sample taken for sequencing was blood. This receptor was taken from a man aged 70-80 years in good health.

The CDR3 spells CASSRTRGLSTGELFF. DNA for the CDR3: TGTGCCAGCAGCCGTACCAGGGGGCTGAGCACCGGGGAGCTGTTTTTT. V is TRBV12-3 or TRBV12-4 and J is TRBJ2-2; 8 nucleotides agree with TRBD1. The V gene end was trimmed by 6 bases and the J gene end by 4 bases; junction bases not matched to a gene: 10. CDR3 length: 16 amino acids.